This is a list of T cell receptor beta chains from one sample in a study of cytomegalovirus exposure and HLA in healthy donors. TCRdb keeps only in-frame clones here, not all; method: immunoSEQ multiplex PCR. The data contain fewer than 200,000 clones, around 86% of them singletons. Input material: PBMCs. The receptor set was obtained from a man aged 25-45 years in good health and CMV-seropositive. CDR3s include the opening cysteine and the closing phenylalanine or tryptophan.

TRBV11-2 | CASSSYNSPLHF
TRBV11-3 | CASSFGRGWTSGNTIYF
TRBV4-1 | CASSQDLFRKGEQYF
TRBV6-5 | CASSSGGNTIYF
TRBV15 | CATSRDRRDLYGYTF
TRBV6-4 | CASSLSGGGADTQYF
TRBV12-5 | CASSRGGLRTGELFF
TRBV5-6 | CASSSRVRKPYEQYF
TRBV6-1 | CASSGFPGQDNTGELFF
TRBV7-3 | CASSLSSDSSYNEQFF
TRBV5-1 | CASSLVQPNEKLFF
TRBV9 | CASSVAGGRDEQFF
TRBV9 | CASSVGRGTDTQYF
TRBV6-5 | CASSLTRGQETQYF
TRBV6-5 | CASSRQGALTGELFF
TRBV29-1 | CSVSRGMNTEAFF
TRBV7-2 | CASSLAASGVNTGELFF
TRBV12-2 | CASRLAGAGNTIYF
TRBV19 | CASRDRGYRGNQPQHF
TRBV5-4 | CASSLGGGTEQYF
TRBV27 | CASTQREGTGELFF
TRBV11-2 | CASSLGPHLDEQFF
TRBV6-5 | CASSGGVTNTGELFF
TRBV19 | CASKGGQGSYNEQFF
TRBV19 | CASRGDNRSGYTF
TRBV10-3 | CATSGPGQGAYEQYF
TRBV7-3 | CASSPRQGSYNEQFF
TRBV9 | CASTLAGAGYGYTF
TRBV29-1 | CSSMATNTGELFF